A selection of T cell receptor beta chains follows, all from one sample in a study of CD8 T cells in ankylosing spondylitis. TCRdb ran MiXCR on the 5' RACE reads and lists one entry per CDR3 protein. The data hold around 230,000 distinct CDR3 sequences, with 7.5% to 9% observed a single time. Sequences were obtained from blood, either unsorted or a sorted T cell fraction (not recorded which). The receptors stem from a male donor with ankylosing spondylitis or in good health (not recorded which). Each CDR3 is given with its conserved first and last residue. D genes are given only for firm matches. Rows may omit the clone size; those that give it use once, few, many or a size class.

size,J,length,V,D,CDR3,DNA
many,TRBJ1-5,16,TRBV6-2/TRBV6-3,-,CASSYPTGGGTQPQHF,TGTGCCAGCAGTTACCCAACCGGGGGGGGCACCCAGCCCCAGCATTTT
many,TRBJ1-3,15,TRBV25-1,TRBD1,CASSVGQGSGNTIYF,TGTGCCAGCAGTGTGGGACAGGGTAGCGGAAACACCATATATTTT
many,TRBJ1-5,15,TRBV19,-,CASSIDHGPDQPQHF,TGTGCCAGTAGTATAGATCATGGGCCGGATCAGCCCCAGCATTTT
few,TRBJ1-5,15,TRBV5-5,-,CASSLSPGDNQPQHF,TGTGCCAGCAGCTTAAGTCCAGGGGACAATCAGCCCCAGCATTTT
many,TRBJ2-1,15,TRBV24-1,-,CATSDLSGGGSEQFF,TGTGCCACCAGTGATTTGTCGGGAGGGGGCAGTGAGCAGTTCTTC
few,TRBJ2-3,14,TRBV20-1,TRBD2,CSAPGGGATDTQYF,TGCAGTGCCCCGGGGGGGGGGGCCACAGATACGCAGTATTTT
many,TRBJ2-3,13,TRBV7-8,TRBD2,CASRTGGYGTQYF,TGTGCCAGCAGAACGGGGGGGTACGGTACGCAGTATTTT
many,TRBJ2-3,14,TRBV12-3/TRBV12-4,-,CASRTSVITDTQYF,TGTGCCAGCAGGACTAGTGTCATTACAGATACGCAGTATTTT
many,TRBJ2-3,12,TRBV7-8,-,CASSLGLDTQYF,TGTGCCAGCAGCCTGGGACTTGATACGCAGTATTTT
-,TRBJ2-7,14,TRBV29-1,TRBD1,CSVDKTGGAYEQYF,TGCAGCGTTGACAAGACAGGGGGGGCCTACGAGCAGTACTTC
many,TRBJ2-1,15,TRBV5-6,-,CASSLGQLTQNEQFF,TGTGCCAGCAGCTTGGGGCAGTTGACCCAGAATGAGCAGTTCTTC
few,TRBJ2-5,13,TRBV20-1,-,CSATTGTQETQYF,TGCAGTGCTACCACGGGGACCCAAGAGACCCAGTACTTC
-,TRBJ2-3,11,TRBV18,-,CASSPADTQYF,TGTGCCAGCTCACCGGCAGATACGCAGTATTTT
few,TRBJ1-5,14,TRBV10-3,-,CAISEHGSNQPQHF,TGTGCCATCAGTGAGCACGGTAGCAATCAGCCCCAGCATTTT
few,TRBJ1-1,19,TRBV20-1,TRBD1,CSASPFPGQGTRGNTEAFF,TGCAGTGCCTCCCCTTTTCCGGGACAGGGGACTCGGGGGAACACTGAAGCTTTCTTT
many,TRBJ2-7,16,TRBV24-1,-,CATSDSHREMGYEQYF,TGTGCCACCAGTGATTCCCACAGGGAGATGGGCTACGAGCAGTACTTC
many,TRBJ2-1,15,TRBV7-2,TRBD2,CASSLDPSGSVEQFF,TGTGCCAGCAGCTTAGACCCTAGCGGGAGCGTAGAGCAGTTCTTC
few,TRBJ2-1,13,TRBV10-3,-,CAISEGPYNEQFF,TGTGCCATCAGTGAGGGCCCCTACAATGAGCAGTTCTTC
many,TRBJ2-1,17,TRBV7-2,TRBD2,CASSESLAGASYNEQFF,TGTGCCAGCAGCGAGTCGCTAGCGGGAGCATCCTACAATGAGCAGTTCTTC
many,TRBJ2-2,14,TRBV30,TRBD1,CAWSVVTGTGELFF,TGTGCCTGGAGTGTAGTGACAGGGACCGGGGAGCTGTTTTTT
-,TRBJ2-7,18,TRBV7-8,-,CASSLGARELLSAYEQYF,TGTGCCAGCAGCTTGGGAGCCCGGGAGCTCCTTTCAGCCTACGAGCAGTACTTC
many,TRBJ2-3,14,TRBV7-6,-,CASSSRGSTDTQYF,TGTGCCAGCAGCTCTAGGGGGAGCACAGATACGCAGTATTTT
many,TRBJ2-3,14,TRBV6-1,TRBD2,CASGGGLGTDTQYF,TGTGCCAGCGGGGGGGGGTTGGGCACAGATACGCAGTATTTT
many,TRBJ2-2,15,TRBV7-7,-,CASSSGDTNTGELFF,TGTGCTAGCAGCTCCGGAGATACGAACACCGGGGAGCTGTTTTTT
-,TRBJ2-7,15,TRBV7-2,TRBD1,CASSPQGQASYEQYF,TGTGCCAGCAGCCCGCAAGGACAGGCCTCCTACGAGCAGTACTTC
many,TRBJ1-4,11,TRBV6-5,-,CASSYSGKLFF,TGTGCCAGCAGTTACTCGGGAAAACTGTTTTTT
-,TRBJ1-5,16,TRBV28,-,CASSLWTAGDYQPQHF,TGTGCCAGCAGTTTATGGACCGCGGGGGATTATCAGCCCCAGCATTTT
many,TRBJ2-1,14,TRBV18,-,CASSPKDGGNEQFF,TGTGCCAGCTCACCGAAGGATGGCGGCAATGAGCAGTTCTTC
many,TRBJ1-1,13,TRBV29-1,-,CSVEEGVATEAFF,TGCAGCGTTGAAGAAGGGGTGGCAACTGAAGCTTTCTTT
many,TRBJ2-2,17,TRBV29-1,TRBD2,CSVENPGLAGNTGELFF,TGCAGCGTTGAAAACCCGGGACTAGCGGGGAACACCGGGGAGCTGTTTTTT
many,TRBJ1-2,15,TRBV7-2,-,CASSFRDIGRRGYTF,TGTGCCAGCAGTTTCCGGGACATCGGACGGAGAGGCTACACCTTC
many,TRBJ2-7,20,TRBV12-3/TRBV12-4,TRBD2,CASSLILRTSLTPSSYEQYF,TGTGCCAGCAGTTTAATTCTGCGGACTAGCCTAACGCCGAGCTCCTACGAGCAGTACTTC
many,TRBJ1-2,11,TRBV7-2,-,CASSYSGGYTF,TGTGCCAGCAGCTACTCCGGGGGCTACACCTTC
many,TRBJ1-5,15,TRBV7-8,-,CASSLDGRGNQPQHF,TGTGCCAGCAGCTTAGACGGGAGAGGGAATCAGCCCCAGCATTTT
few,TRBJ2-1,16,TRBV5-5,TRBD2,CASSPATSGVLGEQFF,TGTGCCAGCAGCCCAGCGACTAGCGGGGTTTTGGGGGAGCAGTTCTTC
many,TRBJ2-2,14,TRBV7-8,-,CASSPAPNPGELFF,TGTGCCAGCAGTCCGGCCCCCAATCCCGGGGAGCTGTTTTTT
many,TRBJ1-5,12,TRBV7-2,-,CASSLFDQPQHF,TGTGCCAGCAGCTTATTCGATCAGCCCCAGCATTTT
-,TRBJ2-3,18,TRBV7-8,-,CASSLERWRGGRSDTQYF,TGTGCCAGCAGCTTAGAGAGATGGAGGGGGGGCCGGTCAGATACGCAGTATTTT
many,TRBJ2-2,14,TRBV6-1,-,CASSTTGHTGELFF,TGTGCCAGCAGTACGACAGGTCACACCGGGGAGCTGTTTTTT
many,TRBJ2-1,16,TRBV9,TRBD2,CASSVEGSGGADEQFF,TGTGCCAGCAGCGTAGAGGGTAGCGGGGGGGCTGATGAGCAGTTCTTC
-,TRBJ2-4,17,TRBV7-9,-,CASSLVWEGATRDIQYF,TGTGCCAGCAGCTTGGTATGGGAGGGGGCGACGAGGGACATTCAGTACTTC
many,TRBJ1-2,13,TRBV5-6,TRBD1,CASSPGTEYGYTF,TGTGCCAGCAGCCCAGGGACAGAATATGGCTACACCTTC